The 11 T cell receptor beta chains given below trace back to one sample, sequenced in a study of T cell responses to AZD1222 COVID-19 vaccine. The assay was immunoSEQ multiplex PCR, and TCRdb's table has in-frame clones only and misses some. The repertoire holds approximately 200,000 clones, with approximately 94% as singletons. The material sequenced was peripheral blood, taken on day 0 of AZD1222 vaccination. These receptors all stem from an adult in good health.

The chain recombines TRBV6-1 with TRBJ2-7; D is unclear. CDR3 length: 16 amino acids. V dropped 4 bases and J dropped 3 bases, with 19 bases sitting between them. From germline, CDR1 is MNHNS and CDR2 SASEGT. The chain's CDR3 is CASSATARSLYYEQYF. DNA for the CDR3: TGTGCCAGCAGTGCTACAGCCAGGAGCCTATACTACGAGCAGTACTTC.

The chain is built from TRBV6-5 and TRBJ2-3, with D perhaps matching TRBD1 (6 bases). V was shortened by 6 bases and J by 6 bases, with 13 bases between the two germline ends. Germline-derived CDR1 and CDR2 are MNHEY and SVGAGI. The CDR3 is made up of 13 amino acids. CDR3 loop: CASRSRGGDTQYF. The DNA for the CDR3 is TGTGCCAGCAGGTCCAGGGGCGGGGATACGCAGTATTTT.

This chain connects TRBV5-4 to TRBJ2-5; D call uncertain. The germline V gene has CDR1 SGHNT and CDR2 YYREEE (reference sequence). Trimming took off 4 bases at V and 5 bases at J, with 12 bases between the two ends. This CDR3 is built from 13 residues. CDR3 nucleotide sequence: TGTGCCAGCAGCCTCAGGATTGAGGAGACCCAGTACTTC. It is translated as CASSLRIEETQYF.

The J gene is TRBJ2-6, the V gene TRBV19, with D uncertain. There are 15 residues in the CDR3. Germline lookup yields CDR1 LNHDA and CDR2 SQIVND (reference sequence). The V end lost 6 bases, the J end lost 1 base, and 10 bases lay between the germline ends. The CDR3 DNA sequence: TGTGCCAGTAGAACTCAGGAGTCTGGGGCCAACGTCCTGACTTTC. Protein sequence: CASRTQESGANVLTF.

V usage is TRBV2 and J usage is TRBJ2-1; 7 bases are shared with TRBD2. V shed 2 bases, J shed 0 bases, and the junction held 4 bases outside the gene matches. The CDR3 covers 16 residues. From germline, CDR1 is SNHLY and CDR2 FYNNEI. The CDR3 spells CASSERGDPSYNEQFF. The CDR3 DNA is TGTGCCAGCAGTGAACGGGGGGACCCCTCCTACAATGAGCAGTTCTTC.

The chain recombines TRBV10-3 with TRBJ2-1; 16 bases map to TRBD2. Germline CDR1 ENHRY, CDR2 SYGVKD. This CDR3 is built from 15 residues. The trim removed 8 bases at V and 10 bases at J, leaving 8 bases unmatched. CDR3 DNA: TGTGCCATCGTCAGGGGACTAGCGGGAGGGGAGGAGCAGTTCTTC. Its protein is CAIVRGLAGGEEQFF.

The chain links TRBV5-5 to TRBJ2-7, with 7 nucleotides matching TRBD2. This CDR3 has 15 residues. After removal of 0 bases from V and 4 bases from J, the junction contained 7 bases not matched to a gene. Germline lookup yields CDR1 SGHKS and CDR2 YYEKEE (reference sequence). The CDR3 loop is CASSLGVAGLYEQYF. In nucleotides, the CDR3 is TGTGCCAGCAGCTTGGGAGTAGCGGGCCTTTACGAGCAGTACTTC.

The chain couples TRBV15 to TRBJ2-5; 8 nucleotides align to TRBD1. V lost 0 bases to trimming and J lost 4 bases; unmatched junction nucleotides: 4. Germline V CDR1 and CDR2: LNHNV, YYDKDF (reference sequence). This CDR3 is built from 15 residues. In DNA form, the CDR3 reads TGTGCCACCAGCAGAGACAGGGGGCTAGGAGAGACCCAGTACTTC. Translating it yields CATSRDRGLGETQYF.

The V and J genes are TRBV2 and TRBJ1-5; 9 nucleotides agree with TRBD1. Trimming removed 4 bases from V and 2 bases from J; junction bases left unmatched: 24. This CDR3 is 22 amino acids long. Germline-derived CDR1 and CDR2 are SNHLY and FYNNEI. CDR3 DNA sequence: TGTGCCAGCAGTGCCTCCAAGGGTCCTGGGACAGGGTCGACGACGGGCAATCAGCCCCAGCATTTT. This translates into CASSASKGPGTGSTTGNQPQHF.

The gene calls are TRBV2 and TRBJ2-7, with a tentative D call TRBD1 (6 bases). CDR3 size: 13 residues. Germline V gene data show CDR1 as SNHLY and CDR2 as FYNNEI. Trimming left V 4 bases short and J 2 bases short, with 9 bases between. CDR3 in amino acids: CASSGTVPYEQYF. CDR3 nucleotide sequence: TGTGCCAGCAGTGGGACAGTCCCCTACGAGCAGTACTTC. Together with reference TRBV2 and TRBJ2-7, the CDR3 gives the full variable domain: EPEVTQTPSHQVTQMGQEVILRCVPISNHLYFYWYRQILGQKVEFLVSFYNNEISEKSEIFDDQFSVERPDGSNFTLKIRSTKLEDSAMYFCASSGTVPYEQYFGPGTRLTVT.

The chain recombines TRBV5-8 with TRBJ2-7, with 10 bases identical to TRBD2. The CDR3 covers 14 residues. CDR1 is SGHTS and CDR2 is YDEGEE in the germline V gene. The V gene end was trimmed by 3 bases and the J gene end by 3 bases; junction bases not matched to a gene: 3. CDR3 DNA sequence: TGTGCCAGCAGCTGGACTAGCGGTAACTACGAGCAGTACTTC. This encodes CASSWTSGNYEQYF. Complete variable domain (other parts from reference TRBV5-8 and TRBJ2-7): EAGVTQSPTHLIKTRGQQATLRCSPISGHTSVYWYQQALGLGLQFLLWYDEGEERNRGNFPPRFSGRQFPNYSSELNVNALELEDSALYLCASSWTSGNYEQYFGPGTRLTVT.